This TCR beta chain was retrieved from a study of metastatic and nonmetastatic thyroid tumors. All patients were treatment-naive before thyroid surgery. TCRdb redid the clone calls on the PCR reads using MiXCR. Here the sample spans several thousand clones, roughly 29% being singletons. This clone turned up a few times. This clone may be a read error of a much larger clone one base away. From germline, CDR1 is ENHRY and CDR2 SYGVKD. V was clipped by 6 bases and J by 0 bases, with 8 bases between them. The CDR3 totals 13 residues. The sample taken for sequencing was adjacent normal tissue. This TCR came from a female donor with papillary thyroid cancer or a benign thyroid nodule (not recorded which). Some clones in this sample may be carry-over from other donors' samples. This rearrangement joins TRBV10-3 to TRBJ1-1; D not certain. The CDR3 sequence: CAISVRMNTEAFF. The CDR3 nucleotides are TGTGCCATCAGCGTCAGGATGAACACTGAAGCTTTCTTT.